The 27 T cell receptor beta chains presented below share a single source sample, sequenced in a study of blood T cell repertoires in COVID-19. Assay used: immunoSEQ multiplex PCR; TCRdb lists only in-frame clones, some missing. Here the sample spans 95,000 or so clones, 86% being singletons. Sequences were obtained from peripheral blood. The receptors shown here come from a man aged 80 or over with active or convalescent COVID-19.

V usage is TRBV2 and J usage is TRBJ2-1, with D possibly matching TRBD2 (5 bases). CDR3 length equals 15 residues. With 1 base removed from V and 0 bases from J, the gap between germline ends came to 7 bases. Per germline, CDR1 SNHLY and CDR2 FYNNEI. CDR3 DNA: TGTGCCAGCAGTGAAGAGCGGAGCTCCTACAATGAGCAGTTCTTC. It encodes CASSEERSSYNEQFF.

The CDR3 sequence: CASSVATSGRTQFSYNEQFF. The CDR3 coding sequence is TGTGCCAGCAGCGTAGCTACTAGCGGGAGGACCCAATTTTCCTACAATGAGCAGTTCTTC. This sequence joins TRBV9 and TRBJ2-1; 12 nucleotides agree with TRBD2. In germline, CDR1 is SGDLS, CDR2 YYNGEE. The CDR3 spans 20 residues. Trimming cost V 0 bases and J 1 base; bases outside gene matches: 11. Supplemented by reference TRBV9 and TRBJ2-1, the full variable domain reads DSGVTQTPKHLITATGQRVTLRCSPRSGDLSVYWYQQSLDQGLQFLIQYYNGEERAKGNILERFSAQQFPDLHSELNLSSLELGDSALYFCASSVATSGRTQFSYNEQFFGPGTRLTVL.

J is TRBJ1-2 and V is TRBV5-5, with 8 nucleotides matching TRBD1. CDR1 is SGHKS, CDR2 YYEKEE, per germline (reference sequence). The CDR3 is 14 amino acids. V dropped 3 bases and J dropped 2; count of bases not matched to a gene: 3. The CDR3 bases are TGTGCCAGCAGCTCGACAGGGGACAACTATGGCTACACCTTC. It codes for CASSSTGDNYGYTF.

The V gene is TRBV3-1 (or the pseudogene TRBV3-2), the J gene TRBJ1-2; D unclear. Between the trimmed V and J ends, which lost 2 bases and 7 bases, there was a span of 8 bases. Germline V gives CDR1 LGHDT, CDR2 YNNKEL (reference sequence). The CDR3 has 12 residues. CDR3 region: CASSQKSVGYTF. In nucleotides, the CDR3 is TGTGCCAGCAGCCAAAAATCAGTTGGCTACACCTTC.

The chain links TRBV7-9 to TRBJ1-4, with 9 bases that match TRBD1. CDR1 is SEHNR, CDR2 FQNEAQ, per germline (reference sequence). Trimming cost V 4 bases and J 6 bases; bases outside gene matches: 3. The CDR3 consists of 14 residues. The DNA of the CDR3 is TGTGCCAGCAGCTCGGGACAGGGAGATGAAAAACTGTTTTTT. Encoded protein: CASSSGQGDEKLFF.

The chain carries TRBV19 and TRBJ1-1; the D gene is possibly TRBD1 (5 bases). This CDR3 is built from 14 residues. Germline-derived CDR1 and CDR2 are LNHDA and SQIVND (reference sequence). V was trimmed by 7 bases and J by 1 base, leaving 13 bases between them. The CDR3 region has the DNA TGTGCCAGTAAAGACAGCCCCCAGAACACTGAAGCTTTCTTT. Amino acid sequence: CASKDSPQNTEAFF.

The CDR3 loop reads CASSPTENEKLFF. The CDR3 nucleotides are TGTGCCAGCAGCCCAACCGAGAATGAAAAACTGTTTTTT. This chain links TRBV11-1 with TRBJ1-4; the D is unclear. Trimming took off 5 bases at V and 5 bases at J, with 9 bases between the two ends. The CDR3 is 13 amino acids. Germline assignment: CDR1 SGHAT and CDR2 FQDESV (reference sequence).

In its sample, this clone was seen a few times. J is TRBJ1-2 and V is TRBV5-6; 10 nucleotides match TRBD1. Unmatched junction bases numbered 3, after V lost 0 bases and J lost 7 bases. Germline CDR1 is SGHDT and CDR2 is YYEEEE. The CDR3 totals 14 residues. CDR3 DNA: TGTGCCAGCAGCTTGGGACAGGGGGCTTTTGGCTACACCTTC. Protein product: CASSLGQGAFGYTF.

The chain's CDR3 is CASSQQVQRDSYEQYF. DNA for the CDR3: TGCGCCAGCAGCCAACAGGTCCAGCGGGACTCCTACGAGCAGTACTTC. The chain couples TRBV4-3 to TRBJ2-7; 7 positions match TRBD2. The ends lost 2 bases at V and 0 bases at J; junction bases unmatched: 7. Germline-derived CDR1 and CDR2 are LGHNA and YSLEER. The CDR3 runs to 16 residues.

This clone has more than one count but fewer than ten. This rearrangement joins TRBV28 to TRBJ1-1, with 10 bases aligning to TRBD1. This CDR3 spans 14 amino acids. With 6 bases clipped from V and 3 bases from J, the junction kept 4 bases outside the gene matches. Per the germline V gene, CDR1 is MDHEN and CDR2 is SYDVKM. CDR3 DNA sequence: TGTGCCAGCAGGGGGGGGACAGGGGACACTGAAGCTTTCTTT. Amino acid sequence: CASRGGTGDTEAFF.

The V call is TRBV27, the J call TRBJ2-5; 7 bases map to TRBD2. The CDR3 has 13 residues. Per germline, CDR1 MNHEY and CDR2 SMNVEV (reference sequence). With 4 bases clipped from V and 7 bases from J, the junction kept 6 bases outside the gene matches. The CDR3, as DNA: TGTGCCAGCAGTTCCACACCGGGGGGGACCCAGTACTTC. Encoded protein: CASSSTPGGTQYF.

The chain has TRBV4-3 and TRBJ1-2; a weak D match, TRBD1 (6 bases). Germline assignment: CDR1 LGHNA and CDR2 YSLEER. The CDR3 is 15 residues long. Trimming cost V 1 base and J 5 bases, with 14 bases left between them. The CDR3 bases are TGCGCCAGCAGCCAAGGGTCAGGACAGTCATATGGCTACACCTTC. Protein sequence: CASSQGSGQSYGYTF.

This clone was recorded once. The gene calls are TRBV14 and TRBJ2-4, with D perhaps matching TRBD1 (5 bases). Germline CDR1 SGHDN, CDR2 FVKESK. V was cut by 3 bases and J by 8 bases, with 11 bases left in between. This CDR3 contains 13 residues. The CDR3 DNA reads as TGTGCCAGCAGCCAGTCCAGGGTAGACATTCAGTACTTC. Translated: CASSQSRVDIQYF.

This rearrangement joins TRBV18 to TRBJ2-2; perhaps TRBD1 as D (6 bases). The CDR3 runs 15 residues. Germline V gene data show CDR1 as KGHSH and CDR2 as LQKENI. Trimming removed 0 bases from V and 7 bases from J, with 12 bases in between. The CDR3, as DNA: TGTGCCAGCTCACCACCGAACAGGGCGAGCGGGGAGCTGTTTTTT. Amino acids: CASSPPNRASGELFF.

CDR3 DNA sequence: TGTGCCAGCATCAGAGAGGACACCAAGGGAACTGAAGCTTTCTTT. Protein: CASIREDTKGTEAFF. This sequence joins TRBV2 and TRBJ1-1, with TRBD1 as a possible D gene (5 bases). Trimming took off 7 bases at V and 5 bases at J, with 20 bases between the two ends. This CDR3 spans 15 amino acids. Germline values: CDR1 SNHLY, CDR2 FYNNEI.

CDR3 coding DNA: TGTGCCAGCATTCGGACTAGCGGGGTTGAAGAGACCCAGTACTTC. The encoded protein is CASIRTSGVEETQYF. The chain uses TRBV21-1 and TRBJ2-5; the table calls TRBD2, which could not be checked here. TRBV21-1 is recorded as a pseudogene. This CDR3 spans 15 amino acids.

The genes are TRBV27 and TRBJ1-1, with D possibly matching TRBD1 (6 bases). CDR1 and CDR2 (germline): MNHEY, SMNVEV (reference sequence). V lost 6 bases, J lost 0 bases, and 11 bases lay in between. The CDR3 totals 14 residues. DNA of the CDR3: TGTGCCAGCAGCTCGACAGGTCTGAACACTGAAGCTTTCTTT. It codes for CASSSTGLNTEAFF.

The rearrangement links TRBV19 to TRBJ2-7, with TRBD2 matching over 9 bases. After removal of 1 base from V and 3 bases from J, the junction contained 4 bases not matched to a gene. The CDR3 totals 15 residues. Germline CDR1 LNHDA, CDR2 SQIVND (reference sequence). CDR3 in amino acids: CASSIASGAHYEQYF. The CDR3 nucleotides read TGTGCCAGTAGTATAGCTAGCGGGGCCCACTACGAGCAGTACTTC.

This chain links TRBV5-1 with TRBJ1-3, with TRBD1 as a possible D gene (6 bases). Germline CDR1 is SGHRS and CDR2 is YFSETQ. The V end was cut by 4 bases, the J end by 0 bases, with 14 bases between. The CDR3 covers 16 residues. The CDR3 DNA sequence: TGCGCCAGCAGCGGGGGCGGACTGAGCTCTGGAAACACCATATATTTT. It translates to CASSGGGLSSGNTIYF.

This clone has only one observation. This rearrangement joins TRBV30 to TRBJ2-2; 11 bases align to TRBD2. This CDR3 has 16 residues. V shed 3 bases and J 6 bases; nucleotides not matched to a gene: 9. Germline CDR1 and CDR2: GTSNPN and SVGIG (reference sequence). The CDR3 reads CAWSRTSGSLAGELFF. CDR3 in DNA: TGTGCCTGGAGCCGTACTAGCGGGAGTTTGGCCGGGGAGCTGTTTTTT. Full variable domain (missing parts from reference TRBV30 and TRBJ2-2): SQTIHQWPATLVQPVGSPLSLECTVEGTSNPNLYWYRQAAGRGLQLLFYSVGIGQISSEVPQNLSASRPQDRQFILSSKKLLLSDSGFYLCAWSRTSGSLAGELFFGEGSRLTVL.

CDR3 in DNA: TGTGCCAGCAGCCAAGGGGTGTTCAATCAGCCCCAGCATTTT. Translated: CASSQGVFNQPQHF. The J gene is TRBJ1-5, the V gene TRBV7-2; weak D call: TRBD1 (5 bases). CDR1 is SGHTA, CDR2 FQGNSA, per germline. V dropped 5 bases and J dropped 3 bases, with 11 bases sitting between them. CDR3 length: 14 residues.

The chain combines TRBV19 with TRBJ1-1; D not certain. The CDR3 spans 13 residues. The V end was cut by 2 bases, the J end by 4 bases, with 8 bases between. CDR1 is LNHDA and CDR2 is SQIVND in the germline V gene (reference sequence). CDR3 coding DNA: TGTGCCAGTAGTATAACCCTGCGCACTGAAGCTTTCTTT. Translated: CASSITLRTEAFF. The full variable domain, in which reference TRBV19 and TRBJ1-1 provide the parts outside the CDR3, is DGGITQSPKYLFRKEGQNVTLSCEQNLNHDAMYWYRQDPGQGLRLIYYSQIVNDFQKGDIAEGYSVSREKKESFPLTVTSAQKNPTAFYLCASSITLRTEAFFGQGTRLTVV.

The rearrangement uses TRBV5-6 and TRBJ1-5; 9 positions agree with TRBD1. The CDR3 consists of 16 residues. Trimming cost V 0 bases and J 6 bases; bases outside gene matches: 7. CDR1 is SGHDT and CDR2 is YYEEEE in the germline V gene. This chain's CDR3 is CASSLGGTGTTQPQHF. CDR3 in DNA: TGTGCCAGCAGCTTGGGTGGGACAGGGACCACTCAGCCCCAGCATTTT.

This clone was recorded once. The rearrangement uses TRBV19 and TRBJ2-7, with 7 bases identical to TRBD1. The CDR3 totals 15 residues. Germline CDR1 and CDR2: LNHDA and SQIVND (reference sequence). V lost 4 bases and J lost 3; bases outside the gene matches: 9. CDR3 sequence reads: CASSTVGQDLYEQYF. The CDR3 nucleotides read TGTGCCAGTAGTACCGTTGGACAGGACCTCTACGAGCAGTACTTC.

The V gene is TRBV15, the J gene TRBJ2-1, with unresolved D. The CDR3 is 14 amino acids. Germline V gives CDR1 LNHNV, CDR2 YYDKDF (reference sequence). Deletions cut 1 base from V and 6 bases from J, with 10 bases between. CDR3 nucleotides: TGTGCCACCAGCAGAGCATTATTAGCCAATGAGCAGTTCTTC. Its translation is CATSRALLANEQFF.

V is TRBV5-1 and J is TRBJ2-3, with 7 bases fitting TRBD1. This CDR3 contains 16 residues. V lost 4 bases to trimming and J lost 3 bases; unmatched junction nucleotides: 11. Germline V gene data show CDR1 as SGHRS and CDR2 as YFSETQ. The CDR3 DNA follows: TGCGCCAGCAGCAAGCACAGGGGTAGCCAAACAGATACGCAGTATTTT. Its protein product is CASSKHRGSQTDTQYF. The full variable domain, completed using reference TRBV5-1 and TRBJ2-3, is KAGVTQTPRYLIKTRGQQVTLSCSPISGHRSVSWYQQTPGQGLQFLFEYFSETQRNKGNFPGRFSGRQFSNSRSEMNVSTLELGDSALYLCASSKHRGSQTDTQYFGPGTRLTVL.

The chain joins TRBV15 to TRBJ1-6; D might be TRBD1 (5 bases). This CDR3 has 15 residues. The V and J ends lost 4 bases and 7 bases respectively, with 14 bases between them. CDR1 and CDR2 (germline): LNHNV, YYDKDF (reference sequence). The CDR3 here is CATSNRDSRNSPLHF. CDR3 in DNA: TGTGCCACCAGCAACCGGGACTCCAGGAATTCACCCCTCCACTTT.